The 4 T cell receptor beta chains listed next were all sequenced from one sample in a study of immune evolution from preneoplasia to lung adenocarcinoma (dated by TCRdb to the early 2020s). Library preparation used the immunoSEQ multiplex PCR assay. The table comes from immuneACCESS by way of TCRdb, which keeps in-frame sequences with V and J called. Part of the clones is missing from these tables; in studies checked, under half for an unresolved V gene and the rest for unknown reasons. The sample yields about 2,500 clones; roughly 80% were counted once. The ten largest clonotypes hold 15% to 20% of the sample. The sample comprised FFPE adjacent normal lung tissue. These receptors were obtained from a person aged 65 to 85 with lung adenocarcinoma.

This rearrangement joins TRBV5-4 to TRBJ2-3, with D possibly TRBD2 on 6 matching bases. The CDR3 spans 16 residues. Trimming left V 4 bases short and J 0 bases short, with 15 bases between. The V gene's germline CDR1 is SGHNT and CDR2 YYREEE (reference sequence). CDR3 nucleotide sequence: TGTGCCAGCAGCCCCATAACTAGCCTGAGCACAGATACGCAGTATTTT. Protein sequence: CASSPITSLSTDTQYF.

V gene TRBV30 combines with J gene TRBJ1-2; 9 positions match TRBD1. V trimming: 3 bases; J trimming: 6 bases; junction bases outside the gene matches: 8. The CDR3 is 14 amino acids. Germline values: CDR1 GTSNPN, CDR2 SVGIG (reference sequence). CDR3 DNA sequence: TGTGCCTGGAGGATCACAGGGGGCGCCGATGGCTACACCTTC. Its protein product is CAWRITGGADGYTF.

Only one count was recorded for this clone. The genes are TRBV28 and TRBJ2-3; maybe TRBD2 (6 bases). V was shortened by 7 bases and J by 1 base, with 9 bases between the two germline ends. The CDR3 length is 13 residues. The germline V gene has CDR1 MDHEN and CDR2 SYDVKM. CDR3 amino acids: CASTSSGTDTQYF. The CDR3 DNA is TGTGCCAGCACCTCTAGCGGCACAGATACGCAGTATTTT.

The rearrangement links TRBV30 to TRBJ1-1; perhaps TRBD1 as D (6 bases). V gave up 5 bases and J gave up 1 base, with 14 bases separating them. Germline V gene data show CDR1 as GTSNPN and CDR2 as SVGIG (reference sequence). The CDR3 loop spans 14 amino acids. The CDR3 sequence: CAWEGDTGNTEAFF. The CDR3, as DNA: TGTGCCTGGGAGGGGGACACGGGGAACACTGAAGCTTTCTTT.